Shown below are 29 T cell receptor beta chains from a single sample sequenced in a study of Graves' ophthalmopathy and Graves' hyperthyroidism. Amplified TCR beta CDR3 regions were obtained using RNA transcripts as template. First-round RT-PCR relied on HTBI primers, and a second-round multiplex PCR came next. TCRdb reprocessed the multiplex PCR reads with MiXCR, giving one entry per CDR3 protein. The data contain more than 1,000,000 distinct CDR3 sequences, less than 45% of them singletons. Sequenced input: peripheral blood or thyroid tissue (not recorded which). The receptors come from an adult man with Graves' hyperthyroidism.

The V call is TRBV11-1, the J call TRBJ1-2; no firm D call. Germline V gives CDR1 SGHAT, CDR2 FQDESV (reference sequence). V lost 1 base to trimming and J lost 4 bases, with 10 bases between them. The CDR3 spans 14 residues. CDR3 sequence reads: CASSLGGAVYGYTF. The CDR3 region has the DNA TGTGCCAGCAGCTTAGGGGGAGCGGTCTATGGCTACACCTTC.

The V gene is TRBV7-8, the J gene TRBJ2-7, with TRBD1 as a possible D gene (6 bases). This CDR3 contains 15 residues. Germline CDR1 SGHVS, CDR2 FQNEAQ. V lost 8 bases and J lost 7, with 24 bases in between. Here the CDR3 reads CASLTGTSRSGEQYF. Written as DNA, the CDR3 is TGTGCCAGCCTTACCGGGACATCTCGCTCGGGGGAGCAGTACTTC.

This clonotype was found many times. V is TRBV25-1 and J is TRBJ2-2, with 12 bases lining up with TRBD1. V lost 3 bases and J lost 8; bases outside the gene matches: 7. This CDR3 contains 16 residues. Looked up from germline, CDR1 is MGHDK and CDR2 is SYGVNS. The CDR3: CASSETGTGGAGELFF. The CDR3 DNA reads as TGTGCCAGCAGTGAGACCGGGACAGGGGGCGCAGGGGAGCTGTTTTTT.

This clonotype was counted a few times. This chain links TRBV5-4 with TRBJ2-5; D may be TRBD2 (6 bases). V shed 0 bases and J shed 3 bases, with 6 bases lying between them. There are 13 residues in the CDR3. The germline gives CDR1 SGHNT, CDR2 YYREEE (reference sequence). The CDR3 here is CASSLVAEETQYF. As DNA, the CDR3 is TGTGCCAGCAGCTTGGTAGCGGAAGAGACCCAGTACTTC.

The table lists this clonotype with a few counts. The rearrangement joins TRBV5-6 to TRBJ2-7; D gene uncertain. V was shortened by 3 bases and J by 4 bases, with 17 bases between the two germline ends. CDR1 is SGHDT, CDR2 YYEEEE, per germline. CDR3 length equals 15 residues. The CDR3 sequence: CASSWSPDITYEQYF. The CDR3 bases are TGTGCCAGCAGCTGGAGCCCCGACATAACTTACGAGCAGTACTTC.

There are a few counts of this clonotype. The chain couples TRBV19 to TRBJ1-1; D unresolved. The CDR3 runs to 14 residues. V lost 2 bases, J lost 1 base, and 8 bases lay in between. Germline CDR1 and CDR2: LNHDA and SQIVND (reference sequence). The CDR3 region is CASSIIRGNTEAFF. The CDR3 DNA sequence: TGTGCCAGTAGTATAATACGGGGGAACACTGAAGCTTTCTTT.

This clonotype was observed at least ten times. The chain has TRBV29-1 and TRBJ1-2, with D possibly matching TRBD1 (5 bases). There are 13 residues in the CDR3. Between the trimmed V and J ends, which lost 6 bases and 2 bases, there was a span of 13 bases. From germline, CDR1 is SQVTM and CDR2 ANQGSEA. The CDR3 bases are TGCAGCGTGGCCAGGGAGAGAAACTATGGCTACACCTTC. It codes for CSVARERNYGYTF.

This chain links TRBV5-1 with TRBJ1-4; D uncertain. The CDR3 covers 10 residues. Per the germline V gene, CDR1 is SGHRS and CDR2 is YFSETQ. V lost 7 bases and J 8 bases, leaving 6 bases between the germline ends. In nucleotides, the CDR3 is TGCGCCAGCGCGACAGAAAAACTGTTTTTT. Protein sequence: CASATEKLFF.

This clonotype has only a few counts. This chain uses TRBV5-8 with TRBJ1-4; TRBD1 is a possible D gene (5 bases). The CDR3 covers 15 residues. V lost 6 bases to trimming and J lost 10 bases, with 22 bases between them. CDR1 and CDR2 from the germline V gene are SGHTS and YDEGEE. The CDR3 reads CASITWGRTEGKLFF. The CDR3 DNA reads TGTGCCAGCATCACCTGGGGACGCACGGAGGGAAAACTGTTTTTT.

This clonotype was seen repeatedly, ten times or more. The rearrangement uses TRBV2 and TRBJ2-2; perhaps D is TRBD1 or TRBD2 (6 bases each). The V gene's germline CDR1 is SNHLY and CDR2 FYNNEI. V was trimmed by 4 bases and J by 2 bases, leaving 11 bases between them. The CDR3 length is 15 residues. CDR3 sequence reads: CASSVRGVNTGELFF. CDR3 DNA sequence: TGTGCCAGCAGTGTTAGGGGGGTAAACACCGGGGAGCTGTTTTTT. The full variable domain, its missing parts supplied by reference TRBV2 and TRBJ2-2, is EPEVTQTPSHQVTQMGQEVILRCVPISNHLYFYWYRQILGQKVEFLVSFYNNEISEKSEIFDDQFSVERPDGSNFTLKIRSTKLEDSAMYFCASSVRGVNTGELFFGEGSRLTVL.

This clonotype was seen more than once but under ten times. A read error is possible here, since a much larger clone lies one base away. J is TRBJ2-7 and V is TRBV2; 8 nucleotides line up with TRBD1. The CDR3 runs 12 residues. CDR1 and CDR2 from the germline V gene are SNHLY and FYNNEI. This CDR3 is CASRGQGYGQYF. The CDR3 region has the DNA TGTGCCAGCAGAGGACAGGGTTACGGGCAGTACTTC.

This clonotype has a count of ten or more. This chain connects TRBV5-1 to TRBJ1-1; TRBD1 matches at 7 bases. Germline values: CDR1 SGHRS, CDR2 YFSETQ. Trimming removed 4 bases from V and 1 base from J; junction bases left unmatched: 7. The length of the CDR3 is 15 residues. As DNA, the CDR3 is TGCGCCAGCAGCCAGACGGGACAGTCGAACACTGAAGCTTTCTTT. Amino acid sequence: CASSQTGQSNTEAFF.

Details on this clonotype: The junction does not match germline at one end; this may be a read error. The chain is built from TRBV28 and TRBJ1-6, with D perhaps TRBD1 (6 bases). Germline loops: CDR1 MDHEN, CDR2 SYDVKM. This CDR3 is built from 12 residues. Written as DNA, the CDR3 is TGTGCCAGCAGTTTGGACAGTGGGGACATCTCCTTT. This codes for CASSLDSGDISF.

CDR3: CASSDRGDMTYEQYF. The CDR3 DNA sequence: TGTGCCAGCAGTGACAGGGGAGACATGACCTACGAGCAGTACTTC. This sequence joins TRBV12-3 or TRBV12-4 and TRBJ2-7, with 8 bases that match TRBD1. This CDR3 spans 15 amino acids. With 5 bases clipped from V and 2 bases from J, the junction kept 8 bases outside the gene matches.

In its sample, this clonotype was seen many times. The chain recombines TRBV7-9 with TRBJ2-7; a possible D gene is TRBD2 (5 bases). Germline V gives CDR1 SEHNR, CDR2 FQNEAQ (reference sequence). Trimming removed 5 bases at V and 1 base at J, with 12 bases between. This CDR3 has 14 amino acids. The CDR3 region is CASSAYGNSYEQYF. The DNA of the CDR3 is TGTGCCAGCAGCGCATACGGGAATTCCTACGAGCAGTACTTC.

This clonotype showed up many times. The chain carries TRBV7-2 and TRBJ1-3, with D tentatively TRBD1 (5 bases). Trimming pared 5 bases from V and 1 base from J, leaving 15 bases between. Germline V gene sequence: CDR1 SGHTA, CDR2 FQGNSA. This CDR3 contains 16 residues. In DNA form, the CDR3 reads TGTGCCAGCAGCAGGCAGGGTGGTATATCTGGAAACACCATATATTTT. Translating gives CASSRQGGISGNTIYF.

This clonotype was picked up many times. This chain connects TRBV29-1 to TRBJ2-2, with D possibly being TRBD1 (5 bases). CDR1 and CDR2 from the germline V gene are SQVTM and ANQGSEA. The CDR3 loop spans 13 amino acids. Trimming left V 3 bases short and J 4 bases short, with 9 bases between. CDR3: CSVEMTVTGELFF. The CDR3 region has the DNA TGCAGCGTTGAGATGACAGTCACCGGGGAGCTGTTTTTT.

This rearrangement joins TRBV15 to TRBJ2-2; D unclear. The germline V gene encodes CDR1 LNHNV and CDR2 YYDKDF (reference sequence). This CDR3 region has 18 residues. V lost 0 bases to trimming and J lost 4 bases, with 18 bases between them. The CDR3 sequence: CATSRDLQWAAITGELFF. The CDR3 DNA sequence: TGTGCCACCAGCAGAGATCTTCAATGGGCAGCCATCACCGGGGAGCTGTTTTTT.

In the case of this clonotype: At one boundary the junction diverges from the germline segment, which might be a read error. The chain joins TRBV6-5 to TRBJ1-5; TRBD1 matches 7 bases. The germline V gene encodes CDR1 MNHEY and CDR2 SVGAGI. The CDR3 contains 15 residues. CDR3: CAGSRQGVGNQPQHF. The CDR3 DNA reads as TGTGCCGGCAGCCGTCAGGGGGTGGGCAATCAGCCCCAGCATTTT.

This clonotype was detected ten times or more. The rearrangement links TRBV6-2 or TRBV6-3 to TRBJ2-5, with 7 bases fitting TRBD1. The CDR3 loop spans 13 amino acids. Losses at the gene ends were 2 bases for V and 5 bases for J; bases not matched to a gene: 2. Germline CDR1 and CDR2: MNHEY and SVGEGT. The CDR3 loop is CASSYQDRETQYF. CDR3 nucleotides: TGTGCCAGCAGTTACCAGGACAGGGAGACCCAGTACTTC.

The chain is built from TRBV20-1 and TRBJ1-3; the D gene is possibly TRBD1 (6 bases). This CDR3 has 13 amino acids. Germline loops: CDR1 DFQATT, CDR2 SNEGSKA (reference sequence). V was pared by 4 bases and J by 4 bases, with 11 bases between. This CDR3 is CSATQGFGNTIYF. Written as DNA, the CDR3 is TGCAGTGCTACGCAGGGGTTCGGAAACACCATATATTTT.

This clonotype was seen at least ten times. This CDR3 is CASSQDRQGQETQYF. As DNA, the CDR3 is TGCGCCAGCAGCCAAGATCGGCAGGGGCAAGAGACCCAGTACTTC. The J gene is TRBJ2-5, the V gene TRBV4-3, with D perhaps matching TRBD1 (6 bases). The V and J ends lost 0 bases and 2 bases respectively, with 10 bases between them. Germline loops: CDR1 LGHNA, CDR2 YSLEER. The length of the CDR3 is 15 residues.

This clonotype was seen a few times. This chain uses TRBV12-3 or TRBV12-4 with TRBJ2-7; 9 nucleotides match TRBD1. The CDR3 sequence is 14 residues long. V was pared by 4 bases and J by 11 bases, with 12 bases of the junction left unmatched. The CDR3 sequence: CASSSGTGNVLEYF. CDR3 in DNA: TGTGCCAGCAGTTCCGGGACAGGGAATGTGTTGGAGTACTTC.

Many counts were recorded for this clonotype. The chain combines TRBV19 with TRBJ1-1; 11 bases align to TRBD1. The CDR3 runs to 16 residues. CDR1 and CDR2 (germline): LNHDA, SQIVND (reference sequence). Trimming cost V 0 bases and J 3 bases; bases outside gene matches: 3. CDR3 region: CASSIDGQGADTEAFF. CDR3 coding DNA: TGTGCCAGTAGTATAGATGGACAGGGGGCTGACACTGAAGCTTTCTTT.

The rearrangement uses TRBV4-3 and TRBJ2-5; 7 bases agree with TRBD2. Trimming removed 0 bases from V and 5 bases from J; junction bases left unmatched: 6. This CDR3 spans 15 amino acids. Germline assignment: CDR1 LGHNA and CDR2 YSLEER. As DNA, the CDR3 is TGCGCCAGCAGCCAAGAATTCGGGGGGTTCGAGACCCAGTACTTC. The encoded protein is CASSQEFGGFETQYF.

This clonotype was seen ten or more times. Here the CDR3 DNA reads TGCAGTGCTAGGGCACGGGCGGGAAAACTGTTTTTT. This gives the protein CSARARAGKLFF. This chain links TRBV20-1 with TRBJ1-4; no clear D. Trimming took off 3 bases at V and 10 bases at J, with 12 bases between the two ends. Germline V gene lookup returns CDR1 DFQATT and CDR2 SNEGSKA (reference sequence). This CDR3 is 12 amino acids long.

The chain combines TRBV27 with TRBJ2-7; 8 positions agree with TRBD1. CDR3 size: 14 residues. Germline CDR1 reads MNHEY; CDR2 reads SMNVEV (reference sequence). V lost 6 bases and J lost 3; bases outside the gene matches: 7. CDR3 loop: CASRTRTGNYEQYF. The CDR3 DNA sequence: TGTGCCAGCAGGACTCGGACAGGGAACTACGAGCAGTACTTC.

Comment on this clonotype: This may arise from a read error, as a much more abundant clone is one base away. The chain is built from TRBV6-2 or TRBV6-3 and TRBJ1-2; no reliable D call. Per germline, CDR1 MNHEY and CDR2 SVGEGT. The CDR3 runs 14 residues. Trimming removed 8 bases from V and 8 bases from J, with 21 bases in between. Here the CDR3 reads CASQRPAGFGGYTF. The CDR3 bases are TGTGCCAGCCAGCGACCAGCAGGTTTTGGGGGCTACACCTTC.

This chain joins TRBV7-2 and TRBJ2-7, with D uncertain. The CDR3 spans 13 residues. Trimming cost V 3 bases and J 7 bases, with 13 bases left between them. Germline lookup yields CDR1 SGHTA and CDR2 FQGNSA. Here the CDR3 reads CASSFSGLGEQYF. Here the CDR3 DNA reads TGTGCCAGCAGCTTTTCCGGTTTGGGTGAGCAGTACTTC.